This T cell receptor (beta chain) stems from a study of low-dose radiotherapy and immunotherapy resistance in tumors. Whole-study context: Each patient was administered nivolumab intravenously at 240 mg, which was a flat dose, every two weeks, along with intravenous ipilimumab at 1 mg/kg every six weeks.

Sample share makes this clonotype medium-sized. Germline trimming cut 6 bases from V and 6 bases from J; bases unmatched to any gene: 9. The CDR3 covers 14 residues. Germline CDR1 and CDR2: MDHEN and SYDVKM. Priming of first-strand cDNA relied on TRAV- and TRBV-specific primers (covering alpha and beta chains). Over roughly 20 PCR cycles, TCRs were amplified from a constant-region primer and V-primer adapter. mRNA, once isolated, was amplified by in vitro transcription. TCRdb independently ran MiXCR on the reads; one entry per CDR3 protein. The sample yields about 39,000 distinct CDR3 sequences, about a fifth seen once. Stated time point: after trial treatment. The treatment was: LDRT plus nivolumab, ipilimumab, low-dose cyclophosphamide and aspirin (RACIN trial). The treatment that donors received included nivolumab, ipilimumab, aspirin, low-dose cyclophosphamide and low-dose radiotherapy.

V usage is TRBV28 and J usage is TRBJ2-7, with 9 bases that match TRBD1. Here the sequenced sample was PBMCs, taken after low-dose radiotherapy plus immunotherapy. The TCR originated in a female donor with ovarian cancer. CDR3 region: CASSTSGTGPEQYF. CDR3 in DNA: TGTGCCAGCAGCACCTCCGGGACAGGGCCCGAGCAGTACTTC.